This TCR beta chain was obtained from a study of T cell responses to AZD1222 COVID-19 vaccine. Points from the study as a whole: It was only a handful of AZD1222 recipients who were seropositive at baseline. Without day 14 samples, only post-peak T cell repertoires were studied.

The CDR3 spans 19 residues. The germline gives CDR1 KGHDR, CDR2 SFDVKD. V lost 3 bases, J lost 2 bases, and 21 bases lay in between. Clones were sequenced by immunoSEQ multiplex PCR, and TCRdb holds only the in-frame ones, with some missing. This sample has roughly 110,000 clones; about 90% occur once, and the top ten carry approximately 7%. In the case of this clone: What it binds is not known.

J is TRBJ2-2 and V is TRBV24-1; no definite D call. The sequencing here drew on peripheral blood, taken on day 0 of AZD1222 vaccination. The origin of this receptor is an adult in good health. The CDR3 protein is CATSDRTARLPPNTGELFF. CDR3 nucleotides: TGTGCCACCAGTGATAGGACGGCCCGGCTTCCTCCAAACACCGGGGAGCTGTTTTTT.